The T cell receptor beta chain under discussion was sequenced for a study of PD-1 blockade in classical Hodgkin lymphoma. Study overall: With a 2-week interval, patients received intravenous nivolumab at 3 mg/kg. Findings of the study overall: Complete responders' baseline diversity resembled that of newly diagnosed patients. Unlike CD8+ TCR diversity, which did not rise significantly by C4D1, CD4+ TCR diversity did.

Sequencing was performed with immunoSEQ multiplex PCR; in TCRdb, only in-frame clones are kept and a portion is missing. The sample lists roughly 41,000 clones; 76% were seen once. After autologous stem cell transplantation all patients relapsed, and prior brentuximab vedotin exposure differed between cohorts. The CDR3 spans 15 residues. From germline, CDR1 is MDHEN and CDR2 SYDVKM. V lost 7 bases and J 2 bases, leaving 15 bases between the germline ends. Worth noting for this clone: The antigen remains undetermined.

This sequence was found in a human donor with classical Hodgkin lymphoma. The sequences come from peripheral blood mononuclear cells (PBMCs), collected at baseline. The V call is TRBV28, the J call TRBJ1-5; tentatively, D is TRBD1 (5 bases). The CDR3 nucleotides are TGTGCCAGCACCCCGGGACTCCTGGGCAATCAGCCCCAGCATTTT. Its protein product is CASTPGLLGNQPQHF. The full variable domain, its missing parts supplied by reference TRBV28 and TRBJ1-5, is DVKVTQSSRYLVKRTGEKVFLECVQDMDHENMFWYRQDPGLGLRLIYFSYDVKMKEKGDIPEGYSVSREKKERFSLILESASTNQTSMYLCASTPGLLGNQPQHFGDGTRLSIL.